Listed below are T cell receptor beta chains from one sample, sequenced in a study of blood T cell repertoires in COVID-19. The protocol was immunoSEQ multiplex PCR, while the TCRdb copy is restricted to in-frame clones and leaves out a portion. Among some 250,000 clones listed, roughly 91% were seen once. Sequences were obtained from peripheral blood. The receptors were gathered from a woman aged 40 to 50 who had recovered from COVID-19. The CDR3 runs from the conserved cysteine through the conserved F or W. The D gene is left open where the match is weak. The size entry is marked missing in some rows and otherwise reads once, few, many or a size class.

size: -; J: TRBJ1-3; D: TRBD1; V: TRBV6-5; CDR3: CASRQGGGNTIYF; DNA: TGTGCCAGCAGACAGGGGGGGGGAAACACCATATATTTT
size: -; J: TRBJ1-1; D: TRBD1; V: TRBV5-6; CDR3: CASSPTDRANTEAFF; DNA: TGTGCCAGCAGCCCCACGGACAGGGCGAACACTGAAGCTTTCTTT
size: -; J: TRBJ2-5; D: -; V: TRBV4-3; CDR3: CASSQDGLAGGETQYF; DNA: TGCGCCAGCAGCCAAGATGGCCTAGCTGGTGGGGAGACCCAGTACTTC
size: -; J: TRBJ1-6; D: -; V: TRBV3-1/TRBV3-2; CDR3: CASSPPGAYNSPLHF; DNA: TGTGCCAGCAGCCCGCCGGGGGCCTATAATTCACCCCTCCACTTT
size: once; J: TRBJ2-1; D: -; V: TRBV9; CDR3: CASSVVGAANEQFF; DNA: TGTGCCAGCAGCGTAGTTGGAGCGGCCAATGAGCAGTTCTTC
size: -; J: TRBJ2-5; D: -; V: TRBV5-1; CDR3: CASSLGKDPGETQYF; DNA: TGCGCCAGCAGCTTGGGAAAGGACCCGGGGGAGACCCAGTACTTC
size: -; J: TRBJ2-1; D: TRBD2; V: TRBV5-1; CDR3: CASRTSGGLWNEQFF; DNA: TGCGCCAGCAGAACTAGCGGGGGCTTGTGGAATGAGCAGTTCTTC
size: -; J: TRBJ2-5; D: -; V: TRBV6-2/TRBV6-3; CDR3: CASSPSGIRETQYF; DNA: TGTGCCAGCAGCCCCTCAGGGATTCGGGAGACCCAGTACTTC
size: -; J: TRBJ1-1; D: -; V: TRBV18; CDR3: CASSPGAGWAFF; DNA: TGTGCCAGCTCACCGGGGGCAGGGTGGGCTTTCTTT
size: -; J: TRBJ1-2; D: -; V: TRBV7-3; CDR3: CASTHGGEIGHGYTF; DNA: TGTGCCAGCACCCACGGGGGGGAGATCGGACATGGCTACACCTTC
size: -; J: TRBJ2-7; D: TRBD2; V: TRBV18; CDR3: CASSPPPGGYEQYF; DNA: TGTGCCAGCTCCCCACCCCCGGGGGGGTACGAGCAGTACTTC
size: -; J: TRBJ1-5; D: TRBD1; V: TRBV15; CDR3: CATSRDRTGSQPQHF; DNA: TGTGCCACCAGCAGAGATAGGACAGGGTCCCAGCCCCAGCATTTT
size: -; J: TRBJ2-3; D: TRBD2; V: TRBV7-8; CDR3: CASSHPIAGGSQDTQYF; DNA: TGTGCCAGCAGCCACCCAATAGCGGGAGGGTCGCAGGATACGCAGTATTTT
size: -; J: TRBJ2-5; D: -; V: TRBV5-1; CDR3: CASSSQGRALETQYF; DNA: TGCGCCAGCAGCTCGCAAGGCAGGGCGTTGGAGACCCAGTACTTC
size: -; J: TRBJ2-3; D: TRBD1; V: TRBV7-9; CDR3: CASSPDRVPTDTQYF; DNA: TGTGCCAGCAGCCCCGACAGGGTCCCCACAGATACGCAGTATTTT
size: -; J: TRBJ2-1; D: -; V: TRBV4-1; CDR3: CASSHRVGAEQFF; DNA: TGCGCCAGCAGCCACCGGGTGGGTGCTGAGCAGTTCTTC
size: few; J: TRBJ1-5; D: -; V: TRBV6-5; CDR3: CASSLPGESDQPQHF; DNA: TGTGCCAGCAGTCTGCCAGGGGAGAGCGATCAGCCCCAGCATTTT
size: -; J: TRBJ1-3; D: -; V: TRBV2; CDR3: CASSELVSSGNTIYF; DNA: TGTGCCAGCAGTGAACTGGTGAGCTCTGGAAACACCATATATTTT
size: -; J: TRBJ2-2; D: TRBD1; V: TRBV6-4; CDR3: CASSRDRGQAGELFF; DNA: TGTGCCAGCAGTCGGGACAGGGGGCAGGCCGGGGAGCTGTTTTTT
size: -; J: TRBJ2-3; D: TRBD2; V: TRBV6-4; CDR3: CASSVGGTSTDTQYF; DNA: TGTGCCAGCAGTGTGGGAGGGACCAGCACAGATACGCAGTATTTT
size: -; J: TRBJ1-5; D: -; V: TRBV6-5; CDR3: CASSPRDNQPQHF; DNA: TGTGCCAGCAGCCCCAGGGATAATCAGCCCCAGCATTTT
size: -; J: TRBJ1-1; D: -; V: TRBV11-3; CDR3: CASSQRGTEAFF; DNA: TGTGCCAGCAGCCAAAGGGGCACTGAAGCTTTCTTT
size: -; J: TRBJ2-2; D: TRBD2; V: TRBV19; CDR3: CASSMRRGTSGNTGELFF; DNA: TGTGCCAGTAGTATGCGCCGCGGGACTAGCGGGAACACCGGGGAGCTGTTTTTT
size: -; J: TRBJ1-1; D: TRBD1; V: TRBV18; CDR3: CASSRQGQTEAFF; DNA: TGTGCCAGCTCACGACAGGGACAGACTGAAGCTTTCTTT
size: -; J: TRBJ1-6; D: -; V: TRBV30; CDR3: CALSGSHNSPLHF; DNA: TGTGCCCTGTCGGGGTCTCATAATTCACCCCTCCACTTT
size: once; J: TRBJ1-1; D: -; V: TRBV6-4; CDR3: CASSALVGTEAFF; DNA: TGTGCCAGCAGTGCCCTAGTCGGCACTGAAGCTTTCTTT
size: -; J: TRBJ1-4; D: -; V: TRBV6-5; CDR3: CASSYSWGGDEKLFF; DNA: TGTGCCAGCAGTTACTCGTGGGGCGGGGATGAAAAACTGTTTTTT
size: -; J: TRBJ1-2; D: TRBD1; V: TRBV19; CDR3: CASSTPRGVNYGYTF; DNA: TGTGCCAGTAGCACGCCCAGGGGGGTCAACTATGGCTACACCTTC
size: few; J: TRBJ1-1; D: TRBD1; V: TRBV6-7; CDR3: CASSTAGTGPPEHMNTEAFF; DNA: TGTGCCAGCAGCACTGCCGGGACAGGGCCGCCCGAACATATGAACACTGAAGCTTTCTTT
size: -; J: TRBJ2-5; D: TRBD2; V: TRBV9; CDR3: CASSVRGLAGDQETQYF; DNA: TGTGCCAGCAGCGTCCGGGGACTAGCGGGAGACCAAGAGACCCAGTACTTC
size: -; J: TRBJ2-1; D: -; V: TRBV30; CDR3: CAWSAQNNEQFF; DNA: TGTGCCTGGAGTGCCCAAAACAATGAGCAGTTCTTC
size: -; J: TRBJ1-1; D: TRBD1; V: TRBV9; CDR3: CASSSGGRAGAFF; DNA: TGTGCCAGCAGCTCAGGGGGACGGGCCGGAGCTTTCTTT
size: -; J: TRBJ1-1; D: -; V: TRBV7-9; CDR3: CASSPGGSEAFF; DNA: TGTGCCAGCAGCCCGGGGGGCAGTGAAGCTTTCTTT
size: few; J: TRBJ1-1; D: -; V: TRBV5-6; CDR3: CASSPGEGNTEAFF; DNA: TGTGCCAGCAGCCCCGGGGAAGGGAACACTGAAGCTTTCTTT
size: few; J: TRBJ1-4; D: -; V: TRBV4-3; CDR3: CASSQFGQGRVKLFF; DNA: TGCGCCAGCAGCCAATTTGGCCAGGGTAGGGTAAAACTGTTTTTT
size: -; J: TRBJ1-3; D: -; V: TRBV19; CDR3: CASSRNAGTGNTIYF; DNA: TGTGCCAGTAGTCGCAACGCGGGGACTGGAAACACCATATATTTT
size: -; J: TRBJ1-1; D: -; V: TRBV7-9; CDR3: CASSLVGGLGTEAFF; DNA: TGTGCCAGCAGCTTAGTGGGGGGGCTTGGCACTGAAGCTTTCTTT
size: -; J: TRBJ2-1; D: TRBD1; V: TRBV30; CDR3: CAWSRGPYNEQFF; DNA: TGTGCCTGGAGTAGGGGGCCCTACAATGAGCAGTTCTTC
size: -; J: TRBJ2-2; D: -; V: TRBV3-1/TRBV3-2; CDR3: CASSRQGGELFF; DNA: TGTGCCAGCAGCCGGCAGGGCGGGGAGCTGTTTTTT